The present T cell receptor beta chain was sequenced within a study of blood T cell repertoires in COVID-19. Study details: Samples representing acute and convalescent COVID-19 were sourced from the United States, Italy and Spain. The analysed material was cDNA or gDNA that came from T cells, B-cell-depleted T cells, or PBMCs.

As handled by the study authors: Using reference gene primer amplification, nucleated cell counts were estimated. Only in-frame clones appear in the TCRdb table, and some are missing; sequencing was by immunoSEQ multiplex PCR. V and J calls and clone size are as listed in that table; D and trimming were resolved from the DNA. The sample includes 290,000 or so clones, 90% of them seen just once. Before being deemed recovered, Cohort 3 donors had two negative PCRs, clearance, or symptom resolution. This clone was picked up one time. With 4 bases clipped from V and 4 bases from J, the junction kept 3 bases outside the gene matches. This CDR3 comprises 14 residues. CDR1 is MDHEN, CDR2 SYDVKM, per germline.

The sequencing input was PBMCs or T cells enriched from blood (not recorded which). The origin of this receptor is a woman aged 25 to 39 who had recovered from COVID-19. The J gene is TRBJ2-1, the V gene TRBV28; 8 nucleotides line up with TRBD2. DNA for the CDR3: TGTGCCAGCAGTTCACTAGCGGCGTACAATGAGCAGTTCTTC. Amino acids: CASSSLAAYNEQFF.